Following are 3 T cell receptor beta chains from one sample sequenced in a study of blood T cell repertoires in COVID-19. This table comes from immunoSEQ multiplex PCR, and its TCRdb copy is limited to in-frame clones, with some not included. The repertoire holds 90,000 to 150,000 clones, with more than 85% as singletons. Sequenced: peripheral blood. The source is a human donor with acute or convalescent COVID-19. The donor label of this sample is uncertain.

The chain combines TRBV5-1 with TRBJ2-3, with TRBD2 matching 16 bases. The V segment lost 3 bases and the J segment 2 bases; nucleotides outside the gene matches: 9. The CDR3 consists of 19 residues. The V gene's germline CDR1 is SGHRS and CDR2 YFSETQ. The CDR3 DNA sequence: TGCGCCAGCAGCTCCTGGGGGGGACTAGCGGGAGGGACCACAGATACGCAGTATTTT. As protein: CASSSWGGLAGGTTDTQYF.

The rearrangement joins TRBV5-1 to TRBJ2-3, with a weak D call TRBD2 (6 bases). The CDR3 has 17 residues. CDR1 is SGHRS and CDR2 is YFSETQ in the germline V gene. The germline V and J ends were trimmed by 0 bases and 3 bases, with 17 bases remaining between them. For the CDR3, the DNA is TGCGCCAGCAGCTTGGGGTCGGGCGGGGTAGGGACAGATACGCAGTATTTT. This sequence encodes CASSLGSGGVGTDTQYF.

The rearrangement joins TRBV19 to TRBJ2-2, with D unresolved. V was trimmed by 7 bases and J by 6 bases, leaving 9 bases between them. CDR3 size: 12 residues. Germline V lookup: CDR1 LNHDA, CDR2 SQIVND (reference sequence). The CDR3 spells CASKERAGELFF. Written as DNA, the CDR3 is TGTGCCAGTAAAGAGCGAGCCGGGGAGCTGTTTTTT.